The clone carrying this T cell receptor (beta chain) was seen more than once but under ten times. Its specificity is unknown. The PCR made use of 60 Vbeta and 13 Jbeta primers. The assay was immunoSEQ multiplex PCR, and TCRdb's table has in-frame clones only and misses some. The sample gives 130,000 to 150,000 clones, approximately 80% of which show up once; 4.5% to 5% is in the top ten. The data originate from a study of cytomegalovirus exposure and HLA in healthy donors. General study results and limits: In a later analysis, V- and J-gene trimming of beta chains associated with a DCLRE1C missense variant, replicated independently.

The CDR3 totals 12 residues. The germline gives CDR1 MRHNA, CDR2 SNTAGT. V dropped 4 bases and J dropped 9 bases, with 13 bases sitting between them. The TCR sequence derives from a woman between 50 and 59 years old in good health and CMV-seronegative. The chain employs TRBV6-4 and TRBJ2-7, with D uncertain. Source material: PBMCs. CDR3 DNA sequence: TGTGCCAGCAGTGCCGGTGTGTCGGGGCAGTACTTC. Its translation is CASSAGVSGQYF.